A selection of T cell receptor beta chains follows, all from one sample in a study of OX40 agonist ivuxolimab in advanced cancers. Repertoires were generated with immunoSEQ multiplex PCR, while TCRdb's copy carries only in-frame clones and drops some. In the table there are approximately 66,000 clones, more than 85% of which are singletons. Material: CD4+ or CD8+ T cells sorted from blood, obtained in a trial of the OX40 agonist ivuxolimab. Receptor source: an adult with an advanced solid tumor such as melanoma, head and neck, liver or kidney cancer. Each CDR3 is given with its conserved first and last residue. Fields, in order: D gene, J gene, clone size, V gene, CDR3 protein, CDR3 DNA. The D gene is left open where the match is weak. Clone size is stated in some rows and not others, as once, few, many or a class when expanded.

>NA|TRBJ2-1|NA|TRBV5-1
CASSPLAQAYNEQFF
TGCGCCAGCAGCCCACTGGCTCAGGCCTACAATGAGCAGTTCTTC
>TRBD1|TRBJ1-3|NA|TRBV6-5
CASRRQGAGNTIYF
TGTGCCAGCAGAAGACAGGGAGCTGGAAACACCATATATTTT
>NA|TRBJ1-2|once|TRBV30
CAWSVASPHGYTF
TGTGCCTGGAGTGTAGCCTCCCCTCATGGCTACACCTTC
>NA|TRBJ1-2|NA|TRBV18
CASSPDGLTNYGYTF
TGTGCCAGCTCACCCGACGGACTGACTAACTATGGCTACACCTTC
>NA|TRBJ1-4|NA|TRBV5-1
CASSLDTGREKLFF
TGCGCCAGCAGCTTGGATACAGGGAGAGAAAAACTGTTTTTT
>NA|TRBJ1-1|NA|TRBV6-5
CASSYGRLNTEAFF
TGTGCCAGCAGTTACGGCAGACTGAACACTGAAGCTTTCTTT
>TRBD1|TRBJ2-7|NA|TRBV5-8
CASSGTGTGGGEQYF
TGTGCCAGCAGCGGTACCGGGACAGGGGGCGGCGAGCAGTACTTC
>NA|TRBJ1-5|NA|TRBV19
CASRLQGFNQPQHF
TGTGCCAGTAGGTTACAGGGATTCAATCAGCCCCAGCATTTT
>NA|TRBJ2-7|NA|TRBV18
CASSPGSLGGQTSYEQYF
TGTGCCAGCTCACCAGGTTCTCTCGGGGGGCAAACCTCCTACGAGCAGTACTTC
>NA|TRBJ1-2|NA|TRBV5-4
CASSLEGGVRGSGGYTF
TGTGCCAGCAGCTTGGAAGGCGGGGTCCGGGGGTCTGGCGGCTACACCTTC
>NA|TRBJ2-3|NA|TRBV18
CASSPLGQNADTQYF
TGTGCCAGCTCACCCCTAGGCCAGAACGCAGATACGCAGTATTTT
>NA|TRBJ2-5|NA|TRBV5-4
CASSFNPAGQETQYF
TGTGCCAGCAGCTTCAATCCCGCGGGGCAAGAGACCCAGTACTTC
>TRBD2|TRBJ2-5|NA|TRBV7-3
CASSLTGSGGGARETQYF
TGTGCCAGCAGCTTAACCGGCAGTGGCGGGGGGGCCCGAGAGACCCAGTACTTC
>NA|TRBJ1-1|NA|TRBV7-2
CASSLESMNTEAFF
TGTGCCAGCAGCTTAGAGAGTATGAACACTGAAGCTTTCTTT
>NA|TRBJ1-5|NA|TRBV25-1
CASSAVLSGGNQPQHF
TGTGCCAGCAGTGCAGTGTTGTCTGGCGGCAATCAGCCCCAGCATTTT
>TRBD1|TRBJ2-7|NA|TRBV18
CASPRRDRQGRYEQYF
TGTGCCAGCCCACGAAGGGACCGACAGGGCCGCTACGAGCAGTACTTC
>NA|TRBJ2-4|NA|TRBV18
CASSPSQGDIQYF
TGTGCCAGCTCACCATCTCAAGGGGACATTCAGTACTTC
>NA|TRBJ2-1|NA|TRBV18
CASSYGTPMSSYNEQFF
TGTGCCAGCTCATACGGGACACCGATGAGCTCCTACAATGAGCAGTTCTTC
>TRBD1|TRBJ1-2|NA|TRBV2
CASKKGTGDTYGYTF
TGTGCCAGCAAAAAAGGGACAGGTGACACCTATGGCTACACCTTC
>NA|TRBJ2-3|once|TRBV25-1
CASSDFGTGSTDTQYF
TGTGCCAGCAGTGATTTTGGAACAGGGAGCACAGATACGCAGTATTTT
>NA|TRBJ1-2|NA|TRBV28
CASSQGPNYGYTF
TGTGCCAGCAGCCAAGGCCCTAACTATGGCTACACCTTC
>TRBD1|TRBJ1-1|NA|TRBV7-2
CASSLALRQGVFF
TGTGCCAGCAGCTTAGCGTTACGACAGGGAGTATTCTTT